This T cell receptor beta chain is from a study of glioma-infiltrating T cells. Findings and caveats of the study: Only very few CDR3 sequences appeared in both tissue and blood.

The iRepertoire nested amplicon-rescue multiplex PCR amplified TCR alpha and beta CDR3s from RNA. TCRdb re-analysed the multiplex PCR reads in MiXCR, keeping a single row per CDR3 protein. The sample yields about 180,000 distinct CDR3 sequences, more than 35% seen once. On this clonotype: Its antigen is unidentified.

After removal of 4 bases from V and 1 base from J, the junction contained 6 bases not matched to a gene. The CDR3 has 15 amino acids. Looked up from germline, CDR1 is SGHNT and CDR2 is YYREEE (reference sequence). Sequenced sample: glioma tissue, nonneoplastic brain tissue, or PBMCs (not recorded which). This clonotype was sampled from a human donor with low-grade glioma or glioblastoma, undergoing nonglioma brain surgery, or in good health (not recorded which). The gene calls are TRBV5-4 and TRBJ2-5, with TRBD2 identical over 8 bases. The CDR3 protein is CASSPRLAGQETQYF. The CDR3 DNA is TGTGCCAGCAGCCCCAGGCTAGCGGGCCAAGAGACCCAGTACTTC.